One sample yielded the 3 T cell receptor beta chains listed below, sequenced in a study of T cell responses to AZD1222 COVID-19 vaccine. Some clones are missing from TCRdb's copy, which holds only in-frame ones; the method was immunoSEQ multiplex PCR. Found here are roughly 150,000 clones, about 92% of them singletons; the top ten hold 2.5% to 4%. The source material was peripheral blood, sampled 28 days after the second AZD1222 dose. The receptors shown here come from an adult who received the AZD1222 COVID-19 vaccine.

This chain links TRBV6-6 with TRBJ2-4; 11 positions agree with TRBD1. J lost 4 bases, V lost 5 bases, and 10 bases had no gene match. Germline V gives CDR1 MNHNY, CDR2 SVGAGI (reference sequence). The CDR3 consists of 17 residues. The CDR3 is CASSPTPGQGAKNIQYF. CDR3 nucleotides: TGTGCCAGCAGTCCCACTCCCGGACAGGGGGCGAAAAACATTCAGTACTTC.

J is TRBJ2-7 and V is TRBV7-8; perhaps TRBD1 as D (6 bases). V lost 4 bases and J 4 bases, leaving 17 bases between the germline ends. There are 15 residues in the CDR3. CDR1 SGHVS and CDR2 FQNEAQ come from the germline V gene. This CDR3 reads CASSSPQGRGYEQYF. The CDR3 DNA is TGTGCCAGCAGCTCCCCACAGGGCCGGGGTTACGAGCAGTACTTC.

The chain uses TRBV15 and TRBJ1-1; D is perhaps TRBD1 (5 bases). Trimming took 6 bases from V and 1 from J, leaving 9 bases between them. This CDR3 has 13 amino acids. Germline loops: CDR1 LNHNV, CDR2 YYDKDF (reference sequence). DNA for the CDR3: TGTGCCACCAGAGGTGGGGGGAACACTGAAGCTTTCTTT. This sequence encodes CATRGGGNTEAFF.